Listed below are T cell receptor beta chains from one sample, sequenced in a study of shared clonotypes between healthy human individuals. TCRdb's copy holds only in-frame clones and misses some; the assay was immunoSEQ multiplex PCR. The sample contains millions of clones, approximately 95% of which appear only once. Sequencing used naive CD4+ T cells from PBMCs. These receptors were obtained from a man aged 18 to 30 in good health. Some clones in this sample may be carry-over from other donors' samples. The CDR3 runs from the conserved cysteine through the conserved F or W. The D gene is left open where the match is weak.

v_call	j_call	d_call	cdr3_aa	cdr3_nt
TRBV7-3	TRBJ2-1	-	CASSTNPGDEQFF	TGTGCCAGCAGCACCAACCCAGGGGATGAGCAGTTCTTC
TRBV4-1	TRBJ2-2	-	CASSQPNTGELFF	TGCGCCAGCAGCCAGCCTAACACCGGGGAGCTGTTTTTT
TRBV2	TRBJ2-2	TRBD2	CASGGGRAAGELFF	TGTGCCAGCGGGGGCGGGAGGGCTGCCGGGGAGCTGTTTTTT
TRBV10-3	TRBJ2-3	TRBD2	CAISESGSGSTDTQYF	TGTGCCATCAGTGAGTCAGGTAGCGGGAGCACAGATACGCAGTATTTT
TRBV5-4	TRBJ2-3	-	CASSPRTVPTDTQYF	TGTGCCAGCAGCCCCCGGACGGTCCCCACAGATACGCAGTATTTT
TRBV7-3	TRBJ2-3	-	CASSLNRAGTDTQYF	TGTGCCAGCAGCTTAAACAGGGCCGGCACAGATACGCAGTATTTT
TRBV9	TRBJ2-7	-	CASSVRWVSYEQYF	TGTGCCAGCAGCGTAAGGTGGGTCTCCTACGAGCAGTACTTC
TRBV9	TRBJ1-2	-	CASSVTAGDYGYTF	TGTGCCAGCAGCGTAACCGCGGGCGACTATGGCTACACCTTC
TRBV9	TRBJ1-1	-	CASSRDLQLTYTEAFF	TGTGCCAGCTCTAGAGATCTACAGCTTACATACACTGAAGCTTTCTTT
TRBV9	TRBJ2-3	-	CASSVAGATDTQYF	TGTGCCAGCAGCGTAGCGGGCGCCACAGATACGCAGTATTTT
TRBV27	TRBJ2-2	-	CASSPGAPTPTGELFF	TGTGCCAGCAGTCCGGGGGCCCCGACCCCTACCGGGGAGCTGTTTTTT